The rows below give T cell receptor beta chains drawn from one sample of a study of beta chain features in type 1 diabetes. TCRdb's copy holds only in-frame clones and misses some; the assay was immunoSEQ multiplex PCR. Found here are 250,000 to 300,000 clones, roughly a quarter of them singletons; the top ten hold 0.012%. Sequencing used naive CD4+ T cells from blood. The receptors originated from a woman in her twenties or thirties with type 1 diabetes. The CDR3 runs from the conserved cysteine through the conserved F or W. Fields, in order: clone size, D gene, J gene, V gene, CDR3 DNA, CDR3 protein. D genes are given only for firm matches. Rows may omit the clone size; those that give it use once, few, many or a size class.

abundance: few
d_gene: .
j_gene: TRBJ2-2
v_gene: TRBV15
CDR3nt: TGTGCCACCAGCAGAGATCGTAAGGGGATTAGCGGGGAGCTGTTTTTT
CDR3aa: CATSRDRKGISGELFF

abundance: .
d_gene: .
j_gene: TRBJ1-4
v_gene: TRBV27
CDR3nt: TGTGCCAGCAGTGAAACAGGGTTTAGAAAACTGTTTTTT
CDR3aa: CASSETGFRKLFF

abundance: .
d_gene: TRBD1
j_gene: TRBJ1-5
v_gene: TRBV29-1
CDR3nt: TGCAGCGTCATGGACAGGTCCAATCAGCCCCAGCATTTT
CDR3aa: CSVMDRSNQPQHF

abundance: .
d_gene: TRBD2
j_gene: TRBJ2-1
v_gene: TRBV30
CDR3nt: TGTGCCTGGAGTCCGCGCCTAGGGACTAGCGGGAGTTTAAATGAGCAGTTCTTC
CDR3aa: CAWSPRLGTSGSLNEQFF

abundance: .
d_gene: TRBD2
j_gene: TRBJ2-3
v_gene: TRBV25-1
CDR3nt: TGTGCCAGCAGTGGTGGCGGGAGGGGGTCAGATACGCAGTATTTT
CDR3aa: CASSGGGRGSDTQYF

abundance: few
d_gene: TRBD1
j_gene: TRBJ2-4
v_gene: TRBV15
CDR3nt: TGTGCCACCAGCAGAGACTCGACAGGGGGCATTCAGTACTTC
CDR3aa: CATSRDSTGGIQYF

abundance: .
d_gene: TRBD2
j_gene: TRBJ2-3
v_gene: TRBV5-4
CDR3nt: TGTGCCAGCAGCTTGAGCGGGAGGGCTGCAGATACGCAGTATTTT
CDR3aa: CASSLSGRAADTQYF

abundance: .
d_gene: .
j_gene: TRBJ2-3
v_gene: TRBV29-1
CDR3nt: TGCAGCTCCACACAGGCTATCACAGATACGCAGTATTTT
CDR3aa: CSSTQAITDTQYF

abundance: few
d_gene: TRBD2
j_gene: TRBJ2-1
v_gene: TRBV9
CDR3nt: TGTGCCAGCAGCGTAGTAGGAGCTAGCGGGACCATCAATGAGCAGTTCTTC
CDR3aa: CASSVVGASGTINEQFF

abundance: few
d_gene: .
j_gene: TRBJ1-2
v_gene: TRBV5-4
CDR3nt: TGTGCCAGCATGAACACCGGGCCGGAGGGGGGCTACACCTTC
CDR3aa: CASMNTGPEGGYTF

abundance: few
d_gene: .
j_gene: TRBJ2-7
v_gene: TRBV5-4
CDR3nt: TGTGCCAGCAGCCGGGTGGGGGGAAGCTCCTACGAGCAGTACTTC
CDR3aa: CASSRVGGSSYEQYF

abundance: .
d_gene: TRBD1
j_gene: TRBJ1-2
v_gene: TRBV30
CDR3nt: TGTGCCTGGAGAGGACTGTTGGCAGGGGGCTTCTATGGCTACACCTTC
CDR3aa: CAWRGLLAGGFYGYTF

abundance: once
d_gene: .
j_gene: TRBJ1-2
v_gene: TRBV19
CDR3nt: TGTGCCAGTAGTATAGGACAGCCCACTTATGGCTACACCTTC
CDR3aa: CASSIGQPTYGYTF

abundance: .
d_gene: TRBD1
j_gene: TRBJ2-2
v_gene: TRBV6-6
CDR3nt: TGTGCCAGCATTAATCAGGGGGCCGGGGAGCTGTTTTTT
CDR3aa: CASINQGAGELFF

abundance: few
d_gene: .
j_gene: TRBJ1-1
v_gene: TRBV4-1
CDR3nt: TGCGCCAGCAGCCAGCGGATGAACACTGAAGCTTTCTTT
CDR3aa: CASSQRMNTEAFF

abundance: .
d_gene: TRBD2
j_gene: TRBJ2-1
v_gene: TRBV28
CDR3nt: TGTGCCAGCAGTTACCCTAGCGGGAGACTCGACAATGAGCAGTTCTTC
CDR3aa: CASSYPSGRLDNEQFF

abundance: .
d_gene: TRBD2
j_gene: TRBJ2-1
v_gene: TRBV6-5
CDR3nt: TGTGCCAGCAGACGAAGGGGGCCTAGCGGGGAAGAGCAGTTCTTC
CDR3aa: CASRRRGPSGEEQFF

abundance: few
d_gene: .
j_gene: TRBJ2-1
v_gene: TRBV10-3
CDR3nt: TGTGCCATCAGTGAGTCGAGTCTGGGAGGAGATGAGCAGTTCTTC
CDR3aa: CAISESSLGGDEQFF

abundance: few
d_gene: TRBD1
j_gene: TRBJ2-5
v_gene: TRBV18
CDR3nt: TGTGCCAGCTCACTTCTAGGACAGGCAAAAGAGACCCAGTACTTC
CDR3aa: CASSLLGQAKETQYF

abundance: .
d_gene: .
j_gene: TRBJ1-2
v_gene: TRBV11-2
CDR3nt: TGTGCCAGCAGCCTAGGGAGGGATGGCTACACCTTC
CDR3aa: CASSLGRDGYTF

abundance: .
d_gene: TRBD1
j_gene: TRBJ2-3
v_gene: TRBV18
CDR3nt: TGTGCCAGCTCACCTCCCGGGACAGGGACAGATACGCAGTATTTT
CDR3aa: CASSPPGTGTDTQYF

abundance: .
d_gene: TRBD1
j_gene: TRBJ2-1
v_gene: TRBV18
CDR3nt: TGTGCCAGCTCCCGGGACAGCGCTAATGAGCAGTTCTTC
CDR3aa: CASSRDSANEQFF